These T cell receptor beta chains were read from a single sample in a study of early T cells in non-severe SARS-CoV-2 infection. Each CDR3 protein gets one entry after TCRdb re-called the 5' RACE reads with MiXCR. The sample holds approximately 32,000 distinct CDR3 sequences; 3% to 4% are singletons and the top ten take 8.2%. The material sequenced was whole blood. The receptors stem from an adult who was a healthcare worker with PCR-confirmed SARS-CoV-2 infection or an uninfected control (not recorded which). CDR3s include the opening cysteine and the closing phenylalanine or tryptophan. A D gene is named only where the DNA matches it firmly. Some rows have no size entry. The others give once, few or many, or a class for an expanded clone.

>TRBJ1-1|TRBV3-1|many|-
TGTGCCAGCAGACAACAAATGGGGACTGAAGCTTTCTTT
CASRQQMGTEAFF
>TRBJ1-3|TRBV6-5|many|-
TGTGCCAGCAGTTCCAGGACAGCCTCCCGATCTACTGGAAACACCATATATTTT
CASSSRTASRSTGNTIYF
>TRBJ2-5|TRBV19|many|TRBD1
TGTGCCAGTAGTCCAAGGGGACAGCTAGAGACCCAGTACTTC
CASSPRGQLETQYF
>TRBJ2-7|TRBV10-3|many|-
TGTGCCATCAATAGGACAGCCCCCTACGAGCAGTACTTC
CAINRTAPYEQYF
>TRBJ2-2|TRBV13|many|TRBD1
TGTGCCAGCAGCTTAGGCGGACAGGGTAAATTTGGAGAGCTGTTTTTT
CASSLGGQGKFGELFF
>TRBJ2-3|TRBV27|few|-
TGTGCCAGCAGTGTCGGCCTGAGCACAGATACGCAGTATTTT
CASSVGLSTDTQYF
>TRBJ1-1|TRBV10-3|many|TRBD1
TGTGCCATCAGTGAGTCGGGGACAGGGAACGCCGTTAGGACTGAAGCTTTCTTT
CAISESGTGNAVRTEAFF
>TRBJ1-4|TRBV6-6|many|TRBD1
TGTGCCAGCAGTCCCGGGACAGTTAATGAAAAACTGTTTTTT
CASSPGTVNEKLFF
>TRBJ1-5|TRBV27|many|-
TGTGCCAGCAGTTCGCAGGGGAGACAGCCCCAGCATTTT
CASSSQGRQPQHF
>TRBJ1-3|TRBV12-3/TRBV12-4|many|-
TGTGCCAGCAGTTTAGTAGGAAACACCATATATTTT
CASSLVGNTIYF
>TRBJ2-7|TRBV7-9|-|TRBD2
TGTGCCAGCACCCGGCGGGGGACCCATTACGAGCAGTACTTC
CASTRRGTHYEQYF
>TRBJ2-7|TRBV6-2/TRBV6-3|many|TRBD1
TGTGCCAGCAGACGGGACAGCCTACTTCCCTACGAGCAGTACTTC
CASRRDSLLPYEQYF
>TRBJ2-5|TRBV20-1|-|TRBD1
TGCAGTGCTAGGGACAGGGGATCAGAGACCCAGTACTTC
CSARDRGSETQYF
>TRBJ2-7|TRBV21-1|many|-
TGTGCCAGCAGCAAGGTCAGCAGATACTCCTACGAGCAGTACTTC
CASSKVSRYSYEQYF
>TRBJ2-7|TRBV19|-|-
TGTGCCAGTAGTATAGATCGGGCAGGGACGGGCGAGCAGTACTTC
CASSIDRAGTGEQYF
>TRBJ2-7|TRBV11-2|many|-
TGTGCCAGCCGCCGACCCGGGGGAAGCAACGAGCAGTACTTC
CASRRPGGSNEQYF
>TRBJ2-3|TRBV6-2/TRBV6-3|many|-
TGTGCCAGCAGTTACTCCCCGACCCACACAGATACGCAGTATTTT
CASSYSPTHTDTQYF
>TRBJ2-5|TRBV7-9|many|TRBD1
TGTGCCAGCAGCCCCGGGACAGGTGGAACCCAGTACTTC
CASSPGTGGTQYF
>TRBJ1-5|TRBV7-8|many|-
TGTGCCAGCAGCTTATCGGCCAATCAGCCCCAGCATTTT
CASSLSANQPQHF
>TRBJ1-2|TRBV6-2/TRBV6-3|many|-
TGTGCCAGCAGAACTGTAGGGGGATCCTATGGCTACACCTTC
CASRTVGGSYGYTF
>TRBJ2-5|TRBV20-1|many|-
TGCAGTGCTAGGAAGGCCCCCCAAGAGACCCAGTACTTC
CSARKAPQETQYF
>TRBJ2-1|TRBV5-1|-|-
TGCGCCAGCAGCCACAGATGGGGGTACAATGAGCAGTTCTTC
CASSHRWGYNEQFF
>TRBJ2-6|TRBV12-3/TRBV12-4|many|-
TGTGCCAGCAGGGACACTACCCAGTCTGGGGCCAACGTCCTGACTTTC
CASRDTTQSGANVLTF
>TRBJ2-5|TRBV7-6|-|TRBD2
TGTGCCAGCAGCTTCGGCGGGAGGGCCTTAGAGACCCAGTACTTC
CASSFGGRALETQYF
>TRBJ1-1|TRBV5-1|many|-
TGCGCCAGCAGCTTGGATGTTTGGGCGAACACTGAAGCTTTCTTT
CASSLDVWANTEAFF
>TRBJ1-2|TRBV29-1|many|-
TGCAGCGTTGGTTCGAGCGGGGGCTACACCTTC
CSVGSSGGYTF
>TRBJ2-1|TRBV18|-|TRBD2
TGTGCCAGCCGCGGGGCGGGAGCGGCCTACAATGAGCAGTTCTTC
CASRGAGAAYNEQFF
>TRBJ2-1|TRBV24-1|many|-
TGTGCCACCAGTGATTTGGCGGAAGCCTACAATGAGCAGTTCTTC
CATSDLAEAYNEQFF
>TRBJ2-3|TRBV19|many|TRBD2
TGTGCCAGCGGACTAGCGAACACACGTACGCAGTATTTT
CASGLANTRTQYF
>TRBJ2-1|TRBV5-1|many|TRBD2
TGCGCCAGCAGCTTACTAGCGGGCAACAATGAGCAGTTCTTC
CASSLLAGNNEQFF
>TRBJ2-7|TRBV7-2|-|-
TGTGCCAGCAGCCGCTCCGTGGCTAGAAACGAGCAGTACTTC
CASSRSVARNEQYF
>TRBJ2-7|TRBV6-5|few|TRBD2
TGTGCCAGCAGCCTCGGGACTAGCGGGAGAGGGTACGAGCAGTACTTC
CASSLGTSGRGYEQYF
>TRBJ1-3|TRBV18|many|-
TGTGCCAGCTCACCCTTTATTGACAGAATCTCTGGAAACACCATATATTTT
CASSPFIDRISGNTIYF
>TRBJ2-1|TRBV7-2|medium-sized|-
TGTGCCAGCAGCTTAGCGGGGATAGCGCGGTTAAACTTC
CASSLAGIARLNF
>TRBJ1-2|TRBV7-2|many|-
TGTGCCAGCAGTCGGGAATTTGGCTATGGCTACACCTTC
CASSREFGYGYTF
>TRBJ1-6|TRBV14|many|-
TGTGCCAGCAGGTGGCAGGGAGATTCACCCCTCCACTTT
CASRWQGDSPLHF
>TRBJ2-1|TRBV10-3|-|TRBD2
TGTGCCACCGGGGACTCAGCGGGAGGGATCCATGAGCAGTTCTTC
CATGDSAGGIHEQFF
>TRBJ2-7|TRBV4-2|many|TRBD2
TGTGCCAGCAGCCTCCCCCCCTGGCGGACTAGCGGGGTCTACGAGCAGTACTTC
CASSLPPWRTSGVYEQYF
>TRBJ2-2|TRBV6-2/TRBV6-3|-|-
TGTGCCAGCATCATCGCCGGAATAGGGACCGGGGAGCTGTTTTTT
CASIIAGIGTGELFF
>TRBJ2-1|TRBV6-2/TRBV6-3|-|TRBD1
TGTGCCAGCAGCAGAGGACAGGGTCTGAACAATGAGCAGTTCTTC
CASSRGQGLNNEQFF
>TRBJ1-1|TRBV5-1|few|-
TGCGCCAGCAGCTTGGCCCCGGGGAACACTGAAGCTTTCTTT
CASSLAPGNTEAFF
>TRBJ2-2|TRBV27|many|TRBD2
TGTGCCAGCAGTTTGGAGACCGGACTAGCGGGAGTGTACGGGGAGCTGTTTTTT
CASSLETGLAGVYGELFF
>TRBJ1-1|TRBV11-2|many|-
TGTGCCAGCAGGAAGGACGGCGTGAACACTGAAGCTTTCTTT
CASRKDGVNTEAFF
>TRBJ1-2|TRBV7-8|many|TRBD1
TGTGCCAGCATCCTAGGGGACAGGGAGCCTTATAACTATGGCTACACCTTC
CASILGDREPYNYGYTF
>TRBJ1-5|TRBV29-1|many|-
TGCAGCGTTGAGATACAGGGTAGCAATCAGCCCCAGCATTTT
CSVEIQGSNQPQHF